This record looks at one T cell receptor (beta chain) sequence and its context. Its cognate antigen has yet to be identified. One base away there is no much larger clone; base qualities are not given. Participants in the prospective study were enrolled through a virtual design, were aged roughly 18 to 100 years, and lived in approximately 25 United States geographic areas. In the prospective study, participants were assigned to cohorts based on the clinical history participants reported in a screening survey and a study questionnaire. In the prospective study, mobile phlebotomists collected whole blood, serum and a nasopharyngeal or oropharyngeal swab from each participant. Over a roughly two-month period, participants in the prospective study had the option of providing additional blood draws and questionnaires. Prospective study blood samples were shipped either frozen or at room temperature before DNA extraction.

TCRbeta CDR3 regions were amplified from genomic DNA using the immunoSEQ Assay, a bias-controlled multiplex PCR. As for how the authors treated the data: The number of nucleated cells in each sample was estimated by amplification of reference gene primers within the assay. To quantify the absolute abundance of each unique TCRbeta CDR3 rearrangement, sequence reads were collapsed and filtered. For each sample, productive Simpson clonality was calculated as the square root of Simpson's diversity index over productive rearrangements. TCRdb provides this immuneACCESS table in a form limited to in-frame rearrangements. Some clones are lacking; in checked studies, under half of them reflect an unresolved V gene, and why the rest are absent is not known. V, J and clone size are taken as reported in that table, and D and trimming were inferred from the DNA itself. This sample has about 270,000 clones in its table, and just under 90% of those were observed once. 4.1% of the sample rests with the top ten.

The data derive from a study of blood T cell repertoires in COVID-19 (dated by TCRdb to the early 2020s). As for the study more broadly: Samples covering the acute and convalescent phases of COVID-19 were provided by collaborators in the United States, Italy and Spain. The prospective study material was composed of cDNA or gDNA derived from T cells, B-cell-depleted T cells, or PBMCs. Deeply sampled blood TCRbeta repertoires from subjects exposed to, actively infected with, or recovered from COVID-19 were included in the dataset. The repertoires were released in a freely available public database meant as a resource for research on the immune response to SARS-CoV-2. The samples were drawn from two sources: the first 160 participants of the ongoing ImmuneRACE study, and 1,000 to 1,500 subjects contributed by 6 global collaborators. A de-identified subject ID, COVID-19 status, age in years and sex were almost always included in the sample metadata. HLA class I and class II types, where available, came from metadata supplied by the sample provider rather than from assay-based typing. What the authors observed across the whole study: Clinical and demographic metadata were provided uncurated, with the amount varying by source and participant.

Sequences MDHEN (CDR1) and SYDVKM (CDR2) are obtained from the germline V gene. Spanning cysteine to phenylalanine, the CDR3 consists of 15 amino acids. Just the 45-base CDR3 DNA is kept, in frame starting at base 1. V lost 7 bases and J lost 1 base; the stretch between them is 16 bases long. The TCR was taken from a woman aged 25 to 39 with acute COVID-19. The chain joins TRBV28 to TRBJ1-1; the D gene is possibly TRBD1, with 5 bases matching. The sequenced sample was PBMCs or T cells enriched from blood (not recorded which). CDR3 loop: CASTGGSASNTEAFF. The DNA sequence is given as TGTGCCAGCACCGGGGGGAGCGCCTCGAACACTGAAGCTTTCTTT.